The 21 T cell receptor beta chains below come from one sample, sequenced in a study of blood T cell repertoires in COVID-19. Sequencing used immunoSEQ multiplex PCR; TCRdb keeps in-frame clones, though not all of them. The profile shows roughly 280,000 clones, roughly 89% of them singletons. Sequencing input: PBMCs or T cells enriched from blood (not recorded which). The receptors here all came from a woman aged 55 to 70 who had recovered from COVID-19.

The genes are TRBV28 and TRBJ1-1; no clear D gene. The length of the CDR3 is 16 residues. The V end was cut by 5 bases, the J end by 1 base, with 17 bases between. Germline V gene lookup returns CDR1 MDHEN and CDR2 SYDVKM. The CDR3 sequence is CASSPPDGRTNTEAFF. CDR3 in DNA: TGTGCCAGCAGTCCCCCGGACGGGAGGACGAACACTGAAGCTTTCTTT.

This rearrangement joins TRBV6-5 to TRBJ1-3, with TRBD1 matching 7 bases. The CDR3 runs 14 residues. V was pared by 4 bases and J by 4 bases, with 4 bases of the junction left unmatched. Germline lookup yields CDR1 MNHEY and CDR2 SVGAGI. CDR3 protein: CASSSDRAGNTIYF. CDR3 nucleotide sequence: TGTGCCAGCAGTTCCGACAGGGCCGGAAACACCATATATTTT.

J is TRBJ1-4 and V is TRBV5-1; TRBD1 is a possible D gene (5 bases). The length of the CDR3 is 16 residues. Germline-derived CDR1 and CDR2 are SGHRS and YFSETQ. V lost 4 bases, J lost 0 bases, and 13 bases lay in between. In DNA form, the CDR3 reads TGCGCCAGCAGCCCAGGGCAAACTGCAACTAATGAAAAACTGTTTTTT. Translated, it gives CASSPGQTATNEKLFF.

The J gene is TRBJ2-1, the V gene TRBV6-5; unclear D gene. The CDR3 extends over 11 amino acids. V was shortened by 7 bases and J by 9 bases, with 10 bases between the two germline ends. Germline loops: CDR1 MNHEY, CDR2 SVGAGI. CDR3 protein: CASTEVGEQFF. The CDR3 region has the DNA TGTGCCAGCACCGAGGTAGGTGAGCAGTTCTTC.

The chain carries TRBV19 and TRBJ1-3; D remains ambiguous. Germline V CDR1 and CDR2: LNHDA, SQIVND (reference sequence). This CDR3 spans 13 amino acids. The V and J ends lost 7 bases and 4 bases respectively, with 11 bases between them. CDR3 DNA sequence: TGTGCCAGTAACCGCGGCCCCGGAAACACCATATATTTT. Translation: CASNRGPGNTIYF.

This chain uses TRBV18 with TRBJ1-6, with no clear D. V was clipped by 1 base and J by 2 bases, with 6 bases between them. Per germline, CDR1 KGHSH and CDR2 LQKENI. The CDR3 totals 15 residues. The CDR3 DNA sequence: TGTGCCAGCTCACCACGCCTACCCTATAATTCACCCCTCCACTTT. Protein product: CASSPRLPYNSPLHF.

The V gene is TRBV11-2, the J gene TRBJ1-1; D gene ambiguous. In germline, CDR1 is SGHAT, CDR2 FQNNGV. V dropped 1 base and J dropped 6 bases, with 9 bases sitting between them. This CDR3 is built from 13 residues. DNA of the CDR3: TGTGCCAGCAGCTTAGGGGCCATTCCTGAAGCTTTCTTT. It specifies CASSLGAIPEAFF.

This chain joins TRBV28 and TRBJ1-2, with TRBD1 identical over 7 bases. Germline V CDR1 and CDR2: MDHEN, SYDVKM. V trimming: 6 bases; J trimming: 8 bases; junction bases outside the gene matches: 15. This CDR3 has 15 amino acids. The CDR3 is CASSSPGQSIGGYTF. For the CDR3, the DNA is TGTGCCAGCAGCAGCCCGGGACAGAGCATCGGGGGCTACACCTTC.

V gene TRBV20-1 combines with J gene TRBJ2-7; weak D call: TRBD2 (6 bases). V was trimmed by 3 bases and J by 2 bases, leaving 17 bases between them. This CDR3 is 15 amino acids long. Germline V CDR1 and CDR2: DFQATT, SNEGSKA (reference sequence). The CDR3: CSASSGGLGPYEQYF. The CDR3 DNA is TGCAGTGCTAGTTCCGGAGGGCTCGGTCCCTACGAGCAGTACTTC.

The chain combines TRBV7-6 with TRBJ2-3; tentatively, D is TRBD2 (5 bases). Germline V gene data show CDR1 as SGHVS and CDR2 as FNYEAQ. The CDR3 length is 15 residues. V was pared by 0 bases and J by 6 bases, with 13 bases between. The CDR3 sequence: CASSLAGVQVDTQYF. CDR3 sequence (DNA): TGTGCCAGCAGCTTAGCCGGGGTCCAAGTGGATACGCAGTATTTT.

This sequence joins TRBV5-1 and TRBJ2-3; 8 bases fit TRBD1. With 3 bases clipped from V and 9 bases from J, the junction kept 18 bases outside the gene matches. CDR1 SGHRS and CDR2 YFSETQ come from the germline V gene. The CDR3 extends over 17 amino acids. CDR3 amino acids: CASSSGQGVVESLTQYF. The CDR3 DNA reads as TGCGCCAGCAGCTCTGGACAGGGAGTCGTAGAGTCGCTGACGCAGTATTTT.

CDR3 protein: CASSETGYGYTF. CDR3 sequence (DNA): TGCGCCAGCAGCGAGACAGGGTATGGCTACACCTTC. This chain links TRBV5-1 with TRBJ1-2; 7 nucleotides agree with TRBD1. This CDR3 has 12 residues. With V trimmed by 4 bases and J by 5 bases, 2 bases remained unmatched. Germline assignment: CDR1 SGHRS and CDR2 YFSETQ.

CDR3 bases: TGTGCCAGCAGTCCGCCGACAGGCCCCCAGCATTTT. Protein sequence: CASSPPTGPQHF. The rearrangement joins TRBV27 to TRBJ1-5; D may be TRBD1 (6 bases). The CDR3 loop spans 12 amino acids. V was clipped by 5 bases and J by 10 bases, with 12 bases between them. Germline CDR1 MNHEY, CDR2 SMNVEV (reference sequence).

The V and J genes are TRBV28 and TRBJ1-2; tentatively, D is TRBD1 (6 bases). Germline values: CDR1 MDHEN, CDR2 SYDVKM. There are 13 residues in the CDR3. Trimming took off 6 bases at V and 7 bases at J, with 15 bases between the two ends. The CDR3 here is CASSWGEGVGYTF. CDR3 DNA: TGTGCCAGCAGCTGGGGGGAGGGGGTTGGCTACACCTTC.

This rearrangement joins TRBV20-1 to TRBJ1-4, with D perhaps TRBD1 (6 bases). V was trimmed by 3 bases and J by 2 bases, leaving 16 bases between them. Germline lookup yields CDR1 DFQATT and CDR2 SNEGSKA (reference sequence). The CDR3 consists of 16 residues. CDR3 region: CSASDPIRGTNEKLFF. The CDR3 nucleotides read TGCAGTGCTAGTGACCCAATCAGGGGTACTAATGAAAAACTGTTTTTT.

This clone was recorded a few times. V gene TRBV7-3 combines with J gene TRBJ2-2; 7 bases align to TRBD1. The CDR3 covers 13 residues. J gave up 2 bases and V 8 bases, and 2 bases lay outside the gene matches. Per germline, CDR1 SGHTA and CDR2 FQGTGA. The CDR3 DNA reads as TGTGCCAGCCGGGACAGAAACACCGGGGAGCTGTTTTTT. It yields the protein CASRDRNTGELFF.

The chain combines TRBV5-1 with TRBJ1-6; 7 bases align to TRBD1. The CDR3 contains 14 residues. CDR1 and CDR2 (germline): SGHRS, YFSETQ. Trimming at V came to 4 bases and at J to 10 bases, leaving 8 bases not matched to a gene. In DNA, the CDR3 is TGCGCCAGCAGCGGGGGACAGATGGGCTCACCCCTCCACTTT. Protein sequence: CASSGGQMGSPLHF. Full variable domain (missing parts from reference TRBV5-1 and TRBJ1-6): KAGVTQTPRYLIKTRGQQVTLSCSPISGHRSVSWYQQTPGQGLQFLFEYFSETQRNKGNFPGRFSGRQFSNSRSEMNVSTLELGDSALYLCASSGGQMGSPLHFGNGTRLTVT.

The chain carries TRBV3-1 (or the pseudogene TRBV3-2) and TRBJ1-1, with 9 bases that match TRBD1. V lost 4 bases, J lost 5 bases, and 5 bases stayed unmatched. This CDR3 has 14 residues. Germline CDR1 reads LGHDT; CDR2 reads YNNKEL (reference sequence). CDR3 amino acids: CASSLGQGGTEAFF. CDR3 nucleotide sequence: TGTGCCAGCAGCCTGGGACAGGGCGGAACTGAAGCTTTCTTT.

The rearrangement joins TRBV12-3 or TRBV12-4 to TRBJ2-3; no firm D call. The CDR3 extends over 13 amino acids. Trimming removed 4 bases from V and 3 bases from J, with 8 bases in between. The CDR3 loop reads CASSSFGTDTQYF. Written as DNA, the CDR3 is TGTGCCAGCAGTTCTTTCGGTACAGATACGCAGTATTTT.

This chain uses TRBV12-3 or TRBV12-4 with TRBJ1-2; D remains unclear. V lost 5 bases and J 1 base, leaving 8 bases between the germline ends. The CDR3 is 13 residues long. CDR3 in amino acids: CASSPQYNYGYTF. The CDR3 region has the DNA TGTGCCAGCAGTCCGCAGTATAACTATGGCTACACCTTC.

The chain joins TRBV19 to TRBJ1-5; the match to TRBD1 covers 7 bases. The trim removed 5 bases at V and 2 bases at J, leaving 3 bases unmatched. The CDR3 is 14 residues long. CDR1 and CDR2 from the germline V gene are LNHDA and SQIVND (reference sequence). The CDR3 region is CASSRQGGNQPQHF. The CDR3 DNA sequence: TGTGCCAGTAGTCGACAGGGAGGCAATCAGCCCCAGCATTTT.